One T cell receptor (beta chain) is described in this entry. Its antigen is unidentified. This specimen comes from a study of regulatory T cells in long-lasting Graves disease. Notes on the study in general: Rather than thyroid tissue, only peripheral blood underwent study.

As to time point: persistent/refractory GD, antithyroid drugs over 5 years with positive TRAb. Extracted PBMC RNA gave rise to the TCR library. The authors drew patients from an endocrinology department in Xi'an, China. Trimming cost V 0 bases and J 4 bases, with 9 bases left between them. Germline-derived CDR1 and CDR2 are SEHNR and FQNEAQ (reference sequence). CDR3 length: 14 amino acids. Arm-PCR of CDR3 regions with iRepertoire HTBI primers generated TCR beta libraries. From the multiplex PCR reads, TCRdb called clonotypes with MiXCR, one entry per CDR3 protein. The table lists 420,000 or so distinct CDR3 sequences, about 25% of them singletons, with around 26% in the top ten.

The chain joins TRBV7-9 to TRBJ1-2; unclear D gene. The sample here was peripheral blood mononuclear cells (PBMCs), taken when the disease was refractory, from a patient treated with antithyroid drugs. The source is a female donor with Graves disease. The CDR3 loop is CASSLAPPVYGYTF. The CDR3 DNA is TGTGCCAGCAGCTTAGCCCCCCCCGTCTATGGCTACACCTTC.